The present T cell receptor (beta chain) was sequenced within a study of blood T cell repertoires in COVID-19. Study information: Some COVID-19 samples were acute and others convalescent; all came from the United States, Italy and Spain.

Which cohort a participant joined came from the clinical history participants gave. Recovered Cohort 3 donors showed two negative PCRs, clearance, or symptom resolution. J was trimmed by 8 bases and V by 4 bases; bases with no gene match: 5. The germline V gene has CDR1 SGHRS and CDR2 YFSETQ. The CDR3 has 12 amino acids. Libraries were prepared by immunoSEQ multiplex PCR; TCRdb keeps only in-frame clonotypes and omits some of them. In the table there are under 200,000 clones, 80% to 85% of which are singletons. This chain uses TRBV5-1 with TRBJ1-1; TRBD1 matches 7 bases. The source is an older woman who had recovered from COVID-19. The material sequenced was PBMCs or T cells enriched from blood (not recorded which). The CDR3 region has the DNA TGCGCCAGCAGCCTTGGGACAGAAGAAGCTTTCTTT. It translates to CASSLGTEEAFF.